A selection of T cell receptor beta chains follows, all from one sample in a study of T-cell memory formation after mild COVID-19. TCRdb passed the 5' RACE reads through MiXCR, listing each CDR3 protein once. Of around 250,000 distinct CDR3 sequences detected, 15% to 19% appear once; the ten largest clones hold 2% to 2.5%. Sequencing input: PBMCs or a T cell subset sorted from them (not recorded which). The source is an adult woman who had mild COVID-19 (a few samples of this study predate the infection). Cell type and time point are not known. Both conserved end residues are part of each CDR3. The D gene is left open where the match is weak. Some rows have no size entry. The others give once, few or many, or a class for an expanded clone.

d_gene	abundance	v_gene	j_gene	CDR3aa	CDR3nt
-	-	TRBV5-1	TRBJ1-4	CASSTSGSSGEKLFF	TGCGCCAGCAGCACCTCAGGCTCGTCGGGTGAAAAACTGTTTTTT
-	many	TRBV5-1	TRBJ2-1	CASSLAVEGGGQFF	TGCGCCAGCAGCTTGGCCGTGGAAGGAGGTGGGCAGTTCTTC
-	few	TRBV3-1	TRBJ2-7	CASSQEIYSYEQYF	TGTGCCAGCAGCCAAGAGATCTACTCCTACGAGCAGTACTTC
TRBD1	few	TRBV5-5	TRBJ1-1	CASSSHRDSANTEAFF	TGTGCCAGCAGTTCGCACCGGGACAGCGCGAACACTGAAGCTTTCTTT
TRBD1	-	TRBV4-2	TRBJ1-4	CASSHLAPTGDGEKLFF	TGTGCCAGCAGCCACCTGGCTCCGACAGGGGATGGGGAAAAACTGTTTTTT
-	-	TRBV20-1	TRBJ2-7	CSAISLEQYF	TGCAGTGCTATATCCCTCGAGCAGTACTTC
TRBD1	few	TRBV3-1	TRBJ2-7	CASSRAGTDYEQYF	TGTGCCAGCAGCCGCGCCGGGACAGACTACGAGCAGTACTTC
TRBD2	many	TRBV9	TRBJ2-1	CASSLGLLHNEQFF	TGTGCCAGCAGCTTGGGACTACTGCACAATGAGCAGTTCTTC
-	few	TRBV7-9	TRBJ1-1	CASSLAPREVAEAFF	TGTGCCAGCAGCCTGGCCCCGAGGGAAGTGGCTGAAGCTTTCTTT
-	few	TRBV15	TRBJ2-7	CATSRDKGSYEQYF	TGTGCCACCAGCAGAGATAAGGGCTCCTACGAGCAGTACTTC
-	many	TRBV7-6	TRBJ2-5	CASSSGLNRVQETQYF	TGTGCCAGCAGCTCCGGACTAAACAGGGTCCAAGAGACCCAGTACTTC
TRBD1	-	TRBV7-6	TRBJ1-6	CASSLDRVPGSPLHF	TGTGCCAGCAGCTTGGACAGGGTCCCCGGATCACCCCTCCACTTT
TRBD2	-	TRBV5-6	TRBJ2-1	CASSLRRLAPYNEQFF	TGTGCCAGCAGCTTGAGAAGACTAGCGCCCTACAATGAGCAGTTCTTC
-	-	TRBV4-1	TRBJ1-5	CASSQKGPNQPQHF	TGCGCCAGCAGCCAAAAAGGGCCCAATCAGCCCCAGCATTTT
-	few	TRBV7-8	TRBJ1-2	CASSHHGQLYGYTF	TGTGCCAGCAGTCATCATGGTCAACTCTATGGCTACACCTTC
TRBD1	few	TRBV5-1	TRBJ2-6	CASSGGQRRPGANVLTF	TGCGCCAGCAGCGGGGGACAGCGTCGCCCTGGGGCCAACGTCCTGACTTTC
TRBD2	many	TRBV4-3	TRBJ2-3	CASSQGGAGATDTQYF	TGCGCCAGCAGCCAAGGAGGCGCGGGAGCAACAGATACGCAGTATTTT
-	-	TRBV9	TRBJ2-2	CASSALASTGELFF	TGTGCCAGCAGCGCCCTAGCGTCCACCGGGGAGCTGTTTTTT
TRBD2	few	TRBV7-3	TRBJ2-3	CASSRTFLAGGPTDTQYF	TGTGCCAGCAGCCGCACATTTCTAGCGGGAGGGCCCACAGATACGCAGTATTTT
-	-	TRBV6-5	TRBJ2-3	CASSYGGTVPSTDTQYF	TGTGCCAGCAGTTACGGGGGGACAGTGCCTAGCACAGATACGCAGTATTTT
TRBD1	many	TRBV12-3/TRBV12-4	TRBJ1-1	CASSPGQLNTEAFF	TGTGCCAGCAGCCCGGGACAGTTGAACACTGAAGCTTTCTTT
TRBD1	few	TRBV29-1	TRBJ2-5	CSVDPETGTQETQYF	TGCAGCGTTGACCCGGAGACAGGGACCCAAGAGACCCAGTACTTC
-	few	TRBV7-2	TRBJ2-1	CASSPSFEQFF	TGTGCCAGCAGCCCTAGCTTTGAGCAGTTCTTC
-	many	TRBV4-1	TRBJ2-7	CASSQAEPDEQYF	TGCGCCAGCAGCCAAGCCGAGCCTGACGAGCAGTACTTC
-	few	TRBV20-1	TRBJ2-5	CSADGHTETQYF	TGCAGTGCCGACGGACATACAGAGACCCAGTACTTC
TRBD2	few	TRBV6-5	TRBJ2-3	CASRGAGNTDTQYF	TGTGCCAGCAGAGGAGCGGGGAACACAGATACGCAGTATTTT
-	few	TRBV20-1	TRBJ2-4	CSASAIGSSIAKNIQYF	TGCAGTGCCTCGGCCATAGGAAGCTCTATAGCCAAAAACATTCAGTACTTC
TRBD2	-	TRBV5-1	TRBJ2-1	CASSPYRTSGGSDEQFF	TGCGCCAGCAGCCCTTATAGGACTAGCGGGGGATCTGATGAGCAGTTCTTC
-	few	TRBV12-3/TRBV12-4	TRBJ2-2	CASSKGSPNTGELFF	TGTGCCAGCAGCAAGGGGTCCCCGAACACCGGGGAGCTGTTTTTT
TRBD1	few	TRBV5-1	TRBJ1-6	CASSQGQPNSPLHF	TGCGCCAGCAGCCAGGGACAGCCGAATTCACCCCTCCACTTT
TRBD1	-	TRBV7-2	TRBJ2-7	CASSSFGTGYYEQYF	TGTGCCAGCAGCTCCTTCGGGACAGGTTACTACGAGCAGTACTTC
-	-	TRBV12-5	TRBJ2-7	CASGQILGRAYEQYF	TGTGCTAGTGGCCAAATTTTAGGACGGGCCTACGAGCAGTACTTC
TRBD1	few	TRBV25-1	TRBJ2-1	CASRITGQEQFF	TGTGCCAGCAGGATAACGGGACAGGAGCAGTTCTTC
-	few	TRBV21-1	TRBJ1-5	CASSKEYEGHSNQPQHF	TGTGCCAGCAGCAAAGAGTATGAGGGCCATAGCAATCAGCCCCAGCATTTT
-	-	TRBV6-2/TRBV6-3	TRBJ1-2	CASRPGYSGVGYTF	TGTGCCAGCAGGCCAGGGTACTCAGGGGTTGGCTACACCTTC
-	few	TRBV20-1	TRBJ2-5	CSARDRTPQETQYF	TGCAGTGCTAGAGATCGCACCCCCCAAGAGACCCAGTACTTC
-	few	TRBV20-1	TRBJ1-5	CSARKGAQPQHF	TGCAGTGCTAGGAAAGGCGCTCAGCCCCAGCATTTT
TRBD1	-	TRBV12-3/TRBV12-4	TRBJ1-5	CASSIRGSNQPQHF	TGTGCCAGCAGCATCAGGGGGAGCAATCAGCCCCAGCATTTT